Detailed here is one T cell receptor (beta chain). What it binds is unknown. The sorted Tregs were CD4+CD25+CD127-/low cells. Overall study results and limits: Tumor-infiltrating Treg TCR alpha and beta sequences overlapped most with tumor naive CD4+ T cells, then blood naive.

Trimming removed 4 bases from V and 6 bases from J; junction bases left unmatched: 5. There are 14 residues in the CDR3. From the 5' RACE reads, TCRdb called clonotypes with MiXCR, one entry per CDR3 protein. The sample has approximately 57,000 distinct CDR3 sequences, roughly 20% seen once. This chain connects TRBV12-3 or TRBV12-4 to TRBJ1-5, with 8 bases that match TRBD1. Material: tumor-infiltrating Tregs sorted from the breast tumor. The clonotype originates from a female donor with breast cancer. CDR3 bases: TGTGCCAGCAGTTCCACAGGGGGGGTTCAGCCCCAGCATTTT. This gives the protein CASSSTGGVQPQHF.